Below are 7 T cell receptor beta chains sequenced from a single sample in a study of neurological immune-mediated disorders. The time point is: longitudinal time-point 2. TCRdb reprocessed the 5' RACE reads with MiXCR, giving one entry per CDR3 protein. The repertoire includes more than 55,000 distinct CDR3 sequences, more than 8% of them detected once, and around an eighth sits in the top ten. Sequencing input: PBMCs. The receptor set was obtained from a man younger than 40 in good health.

This clonotype was found once. This may be a read error: a much more frequent sequence differs by one nucleotide. The chain is built from TRBV24-1 and TRBJ1-2; D uncertain. The CDR3 covers 14 residues. Germline assignment: CDR1 KGHDR and CDR2 SFDVKD. The CDR3 here is CAISDYDGNYGYTF. Written as DNA, the CDR3 is TGTGCCATCAGTGATTACGACGGTAACTATGGCTACACCTTC.

This clonotype was counted ten times or more. The V call is TRBV2, the J call TRBJ2-2; D is possibly TRBD1 (5 bases). The CDR3 extends over 16 amino acids. Germline V CDR1 and CDR2: SNHLY, FYNNEI. Trimming removed 0 bases from V and 7 bases from J, with 15 bases in between. The CDR3 region is CASSEATRVIGGELFF. The CDR3 DNA reads TGTGCCAGCAGTGAAGCAACCAGGGTTATTGGCGGGGAGCTGTTTTTT.

As concerns this clonotype: A much larger clone is a single base away; this may be a read error. The V call is TRBV7-8, the J call TRBJ2-7; the D is unclear. The V and J ends lost 1 base and 10 bases respectively, with 20 bases between them. Germline V gives CDR1 SGHVS, CDR2 FQNEAQ. The CDR3 length is 15 residues. CDR3 loop: CASSLVPDLPQSQYF. CDR3 DNA sequence: TGTGCCAGCAGCTTAGTTCCGGACCTCCCCCAATCCCAGTACTTC.

In this sample, this clonotype turned up many times. The rearrangement uses TRBV15 and TRBJ2-5, with unresolved D. The germline V gene encodes CDR1 LNHNV and CDR2 YYDKDF (reference sequence). CDR3 length: 14 residues. Deletions cut 0 bases from V and 1 base from J, with 6 bases between. CDR3: CATSREGTQETQYF. The CDR3 bases are TGTGCCACCAGCAGAGAGGGCACCCAAGAGACCCAGTACTTC.

The table lists this clonotype with many counts. This chain links TRBV7-6 with TRBJ2-7; D is perhaps TRBD2 (6 bases). CDR1 and CDR2 from the germline V gene are SGHVS and FNYEAQ. This CDR3 is built from 15 residues. The germline V and J ends were trimmed by 0 bases and 2 bases, with 11 bases remaining between them. The CDR3 spells CASSLAGGRPYEQYF. The CDR3 bases are TGTGCCAGCAGCTTAGCGGGGGGAAGACCCTACGAGCAGTACTTC.

This clonotype was seen repeatedly, ten times or more. The chain uses TRBV11-2 and TRBJ2-5, with TRBD2 matching 10 bases. Germline-derived CDR1 and CDR2 are SGHAT and FQNNGV. The CDR3 covers 19 residues. V dropped 0 bases and J dropped 5; count of bases not matched to a gene: 15. Here the CDR3 DNA reads TGTGCCAGCAGCTTAGAAGGGGGGAGCGGGAGGGCCCATTGGGAGACCCAGTACTTC. It is translated as CASSLEGGSGRAHWETQYF.

This clonotype was counted many times. This rearrangement joins TRBV5-1 to TRBJ2-7; D might be TRBD1 (6 bases). Germline V gene lookup returns CDR1 SGHRS and CDR2 YFSETQ. The CDR3 has 15 residues. V gave up 4 bases and J gave up 0 bases, with 14 bases separating them. The CDR3 coding sequence is TGCGCCAGCAGCGTGGTAACGGACAGCTCCTACGAGCAGTACTTC. It translates to CASSVVTDSSYEQYF.